The text below deals with one T cell receptor beta chain. It lacks a known antigen. Base qualities are not provided; no much larger clone lies one nucleotide away. The CDR3 runs 16 residues from the cysteine to the phenylalanine. The retained sequence is limited to the CDR3, 48 bases, with the frame set at the first base. CDR1 is given as SGHTA and CDR2 as FQGNSA, both from the germline V gene. V is clipped by 1 base and J by 2 bases, and the sequence between their germline boundaries is 9 bases long. The sample is drawn from a study of T cell clones after liver transplantation (dated by TCRdb to between 2018 and 2020). With respect to the entire study: ITN030ST, the source of the samples, was a randomized trial that attempted immunosuppression withdrawal within 2 years of liver transplantation. Blood samples were collected pre-transplant, then pre-randomization ahead of withdrawal, and finally post-randomization once withdrawal had either been completed or failed. The studied cohort comprised 8 liver transplant recipients, 3 classified as tolerant and 5 as non-tolerant. Third party-reactive TCRbeta sequences from pre-transplant MLRs were also identified as an antigen-independent comparator for donor-reactive sequences. Tolerance meant complete immunosuppression withdrawal for at least one year without liver enzymes rising beyond twice the upper limit of normal. Donor-reactive T cell clones were identified using TCRbeta sequencing after a pre-transplant mixed lymphocyte reaction and were then followed in post-transplant blood. Of the eight recipients, a few were HCV-positive, while the remaining recipients had been transplanted for non-autoimmune, non-viral indications. No induction therapy was given to the subjects, and standard immunosuppression was administered until randomization at 12-24 months post-transplant.

Overall results and qualifications from the work: When repertoire turnover was accounted for, significantly reduced detection of donor-reactive sequences was found in 7 of 8 subjects for CD4 and in 8 of 8 subjects for CD8. The conclusions were preliminary, being limited by small, heterogeneous patient numbers and by non-standardized post-transplant time points. Low numbers of available donor cells limited the measurable donor-reactive repertoire in two subjects. Because no allograft tissue specimens were available, donor-reactive T cells may have migrated into the graft instead of being deleted. A significant post-transplant decrease in circulating donor-reactive CD4 TCRbeta sequences was observed in most of the 8 subjects, irrespective of tolerance or HCV status. The decline in donor-reactive sequences exceeded the decline in third party-reactive sequences, suggesting partial antigen-specific deletion that was unrelated to withdrawal success.

Using immunoSEQ, frozen genomic DNA was subjected to high-throughput TCRbeta CDR3 sequencing, a process that included PCR amplification, mapping, bias correction and internal controls. As for the authors' bioinformatics: Only productive rearrangements were retained, with each unique TCRbeta sequence defined by its CDR3 nucleotide sequence together with its V and J gene. A sequence counted as donor-reactive only if the sequence showed at least 5-fold expansion in CFSE-low cells compared with unstimulated pre-transplant cells and had a frequency of at least 0.01%. To ensure at least 90% detection power, minimum frequency thresholds were set for each subject based on that subject's lowest-template unstimulated sample. Jensen-Shannon divergence between the top 1000 TCRbeta sequences post-transplant and pre-transplant was used to measure repertoire turnover. Two-sided Fisher's exact tests were used to test for changes in how often donor-reactive sequences were detected. The clones in this table, taken by TCRdb from immuneACCESS, are in-frame only. Not every clone is retained; where verified, under half of the shortfall comes from an unresolved V gene, and the cause of the rest is unknown. That table supplies the V and J calls and clone size; D and trimming were determined from the DNA. This sample is represented by 80,000 or so clones; around four fifths of them were singletons. Clones ranked in the top ten supply approximately 0.43% of the sample.

Thawed unstimulated PBMCs were stained for CD3, CD4 and CD8 and FACS-sorted into CD3+CD4+ and CD3+CD8+ populations. All 8 studied subjects were randomized to withdrawal of immunosuppression. The Qiagen DNeasy Blood and Tissue Kit was used for isolation of genomic DNA. The clonotype comes from a human patient who received a liver transplant. After a transplant, the graft donor may have provided part of the T cells. Sequencing was performed on CD4+ T cells from blood, taken 45 to 47 months after liver transplant. Rearrangement joined TRBV7-2 to TRBJ2-6, and the D gene may be TRBD2, 6 bases matching. The nucleotide sequence reads as follows: TGTGCCAGCAGCTTAGGTGGGGGGACTGGGGCCAACGTCCTGACTTTC. It encodes CASSLGGGTGANVLTF.